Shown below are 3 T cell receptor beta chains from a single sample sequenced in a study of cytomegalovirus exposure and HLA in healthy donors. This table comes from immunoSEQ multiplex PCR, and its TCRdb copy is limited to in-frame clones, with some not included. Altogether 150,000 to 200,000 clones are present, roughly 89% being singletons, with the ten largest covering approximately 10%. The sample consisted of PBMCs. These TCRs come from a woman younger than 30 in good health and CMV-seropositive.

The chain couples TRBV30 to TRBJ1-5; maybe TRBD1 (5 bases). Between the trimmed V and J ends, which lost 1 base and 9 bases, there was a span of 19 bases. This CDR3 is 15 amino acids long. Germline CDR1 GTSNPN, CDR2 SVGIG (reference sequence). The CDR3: CAWSEGKTDLRPQHF. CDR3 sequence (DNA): TGTGCCTGGAGTGAGGGGAAGACAGACTTGAGGCCCCAGCATTTT.

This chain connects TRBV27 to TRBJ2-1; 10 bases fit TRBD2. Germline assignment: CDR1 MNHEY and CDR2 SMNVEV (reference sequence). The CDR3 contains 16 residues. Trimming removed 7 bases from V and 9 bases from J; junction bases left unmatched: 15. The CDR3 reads CASKGALAGVLGEQFF. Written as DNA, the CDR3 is TGTGCCAGCAAAGGGGCCCTAGCGGGAGTATTGGGTGAGCAGTTCTTC.

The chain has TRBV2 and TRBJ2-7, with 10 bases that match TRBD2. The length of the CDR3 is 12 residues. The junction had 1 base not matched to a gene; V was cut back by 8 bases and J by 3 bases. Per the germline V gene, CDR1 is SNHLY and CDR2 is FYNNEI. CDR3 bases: TGTGCCAGCTCTAGCGGGGGCTACGAGCAGTACTTC. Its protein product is CASSSGGYEQYF.